Listed here are 27 T cell receptor beta chains from one sample, sequenced in a study (dated by TCRdb to between 2022 and 2023). Library prep was done by the immunoSEQ multiplex PCR assay. TCRdb limited this immuneACCESS table to in-frame rearrangements with V and J called. A share of clones is missing; checked studies link under half to unresolved V genes, and the rest is unexplained. The sample yields under 90,000 clones; around 93% were counted once. Roughly 4% of the sample belongs to the ten largest clones. Specimen: PBMCs. These receptors came from a man aged 35 to 55 with rheumatoid arthritis.

This chain links TRBV5-1 with TRBJ1-6; the D gene is possibly TRBD1 (5 bases). This CDR3 is 12 amino acids long. Per germline, CDR1 SGHRS and CDR2 YFSETQ. Trimming removed 5 bases from V and 8 bases from J, with 8 bases in between. The CDR3 DNA reads TGCGCCAGCAGGAGGGGCTATTCACCCCTCCACTTT. Protein sequence: CASRRGYSPLHF.

The gene calls are TRBV28 and TRBJ2-7, with 8 bases fitting TRBD1. Trimming cost V 10 bases and J 4 bases; bases outside gene matches: 9. CDR1 and CDR2 from the germline V gene are MDHEN and SYDVKM. This CDR3 is 13 amino acids long. The CDR3: CATVPQGAYEQYF. Written as DNA, the CDR3 is TGTGCCACCGTACCCCAGGGGGCATACGAGCAGTACTTC.

The V call is TRBV19, the J call TRBJ2-5; D not resolved. This CDR3 has 13 amino acids. V was clipped by 6 bases and J by 2 bases, with 10 bases between them. CDR1 and CDR2 from the germline V gene are LNHDA and SQIVND (reference sequence). The chain's CDR3 is CASRPLGQETQYF. CDR3 nucleotides: TGTGCCAGTAGGCCCTTGGGACAAGAGACCCAGTACTTC.

This clone was picked up one time. CDR3 sequence: CASSLTWGPRRSTEAFF. In DNA, the CDR3 is TGTGCCAGCAGCTTGACCTGGGGGCCACGGCGGAGCACTGAAGCTTTCTTT. This sequence joins TRBV5-6 and TRBJ1-1; weak D call: TRBD1 (6 bases). This CDR3 spans 17 amino acids. V was clipped by 1 base and J by 4 bases, with 20 bases between them. The germline V gene encodes CDR1 SGHDT and CDR2 YYEEEE.

The chain uses TRBV5-1 and TRBJ2-5; no definite D call. V lost 0 bases, J lost 4 bases, and 7 bases lay in between. Germline V lookup: CDR1 SGHRS, CDR2 YFSETQ. This CDR3 contains 13 residues. The CDR3 loop reads CASSLDRRETQYF. In DNA form, the CDR3 reads TGCGCCAGCAGCTTGGACAGAAGAGAGACCCAGTACTTC.

The chain has TRBV19 and TRBJ2-3; D is unresolved. The CDR3 length is 15 residues. The germline V gene has CDR1 LNHDA and CDR2 SQIVND (reference sequence). Trimming pared 3 bases from V and 0 bases from J, leaving 10 bases between. The CDR3 sequence is CASSIGWASTDTQYF. Written as DNA, the CDR3 is TGTGCCAGTAGTATTGGGTGGGCGAGCACAGATACGCAGTATTTT. Full variable domain (missing parts from reference TRBV19 and TRBJ2-3): DGGITQSPKYLFRKEGQNVTLSCEQNLNHDAMYWYRQDPGQGLRLIYYSQIVNDFQKGDIAEGYSVSREKKESFPLTVTSAQKNPTAFYLCASSIGWASTDTQYFGPGTRLTVL.

The J gene is TRBJ2-7, the V gene TRBV29-1, with D perhaps TRBD1 (6 bases). CDR1 and CDR2 (germline): SQVTM, ANQGSEA. The CDR3 is 12 residues long. The V gene lost 5 bases and the J gene lost 4 bases, with 12 bases spanning the gap. Here the CDR3 DNA reads TGCAGCGTTCACGAGGGGGTGTACGAGCAGTACTTC. It is translated as CSVHEGVYEQYF.

This clone came up once. The genes are TRBV9 and TRBJ2-7; D is unresolved. The CDR3 is made up of 13 amino acids. CDR1 is SGDLS and CDR2 is YYNGEE in the germline V gene. Trimming took 3 bases from V and 4 from J, leaving 11 bases between them. CDR3 in DNA: TGTGCCAGCAGCGCAGGTTTTGAATACGAGCAGTACTTC. Amino acid sequence: CASSAGFEYEQYF.

The V call is TRBV7-2, the J call TRBJ1-6, with TRBD1 as a possible D gene (5 bases). The V and J ends lost 1 base and 7 bases respectively, with 14 bases between them. CDR1 and CDR2 (germline): SGHTA, FQGNSA. This CDR3 comprises 16 residues. The CDR3 coding sequence is TGTGCCAGCAGCTTAGACACCGGGACGCGCAATTCACCCCTCCACTTT. It translates to CASSLDTGTRNSPLHF.

The CDR3 reads CASSLVGGHTEAFF. The CDR3 coding sequence is TGCGCCAGCAGCTTGGTCGGGGGCCACACTGAAGCTTTCTTT. This sequence joins TRBV5-1 and TRBJ1-1; tentatively, D is TRBD1 (6 bases). Germline loops: CDR1 SGHRS, CDR2 YFSETQ. V was cut by 0 bases and J by 3 bases, with 9 bases left in between. This CDR3 comprises 14 residues.

This chain uses TRBV19 with TRBJ2-7; 7 bases fit TRBD1. CDR3 length: 12 residues. V was pared by 10 bases and J by 2 bases, with 5 bases of the junction left unmatched. CDR1 and CDR2 (germline): LNHDA, SQIVND (reference sequence). DNA for the CDR3: TGTGCCACTAAGGGACAGACCTACGAGCAGTACTTC. Amino acid sequence: CATKGQTYEQYF.

This clone showed up just once. The gene calls are TRBV7-9 and TRBJ1-6, with 10 bases fitting TRBD1. The CDR3 length is 16 residues. CDR1 and CDR2 (germline): SEHNR, FQNEAQ (reference sequence). Trimming at V came to 6 bases and at J to 6 bases, leaving 8 bases not matched to a gene. CDR3 sequence (DNA): TGTGCCAGCAGTTTGGGACGGACAGGGGGTAATTCACCCCTCCACTTT. This codes for CASSLGRTGGNSPLHF.

The chain links TRBV5-4 to TRBJ1-3; D is undetermined. Trimming took 4 bases from V and 0 from J, leaving 5 bases between them. Germline assignment: CDR1 SGHNT and CDR2 YYREEE (reference sequence). The CDR3 consists of 13 residues. CDR3: CASSRDSGNTIYF. For the CDR3, the DNA is TGTGCCAGCAGCCGGGACTCTGGAAACACCATATATTTT.

The J gene is TRBJ1-2, the V gene TRBV7-2; the D is unclear. CDR3 size: 15 residues. V dropped 5 bases and J dropped 4 bases, with 17 bases sitting between them. Germline loops: CDR1 SGHTA, CDR2 FQGNSA. The CDR3 DNA follows: TGTGCCAGCAGCCCCCAACCGGCAGGTAGCTATGGCTACACCTTC. The encoded protein is CASSPQPAGSYGYTF.

The rearrangement links TRBV28 to TRBJ2-5; D may be TRBD1 or TRBD2 (6 bases each). V lost 6 bases to trimming and J lost 9 bases, with 14 bases between them. CDR1 is MDHEN, CDR2 SYDVKM, per germline. This CDR3 has 12 residues. As DNA, the CDR3 is TGTGCCAGCAGCTCACCGGGGGCCCCCCAGTACTTC. Its translation: CASSSPGAPQYF. Full variable domain (rest looked up from reference TRBV28 and TRBJ2-5): DVKVTQSSRYLVKRTGEKVFLECVQDMDHENMFWYRQDPGLGLRLIYFSYDVKMKEKGDIPEGYSVSREKKERFSLILESASTNQTSMYLCASSSPGAPQYFGPGTRLLVL.

The CDR3, as DNA: TGTGCCAGCAGCGAGACAGGCTCCTACAATGAGCAGTTCTTC. Its translation is CASSETGSYNEQFF. The genes are TRBV9 and TRBJ2-1, with D possibly being TRBD1 (6 bases). The CDR3 consists of 14 residues. Germline CDR1 is SGDLS and CDR2 is YYNGEE. V was clipped by 3 bases and J by 0 bases, with 7 bases between them.

V is TRBV19 and J is TRBJ2-2; D unresolved. CDR1 and CDR2 (germline): LNHDA, SQIVND (reference sequence). Trimming took 3 bases from V and 0 from J, leaving 8 bases between them. CDR3 length: 15 amino acids. CDR3 nucleotide sequence: TGTGCCAGTAGTATCAGCAGCGCGAACACCGGGGAGCTGTTTTTT. Amino acid sequence: CASSISSANTGELFF.

This chain links TRBV19 with TRBJ1-1; TRBD1 might be the D (5 bases). Germline V gives CDR1 LNHDA, CDR2 SQIVND (reference sequence). The CDR3 contains 13 residues. Trimming removed 5 bases at V and 5 bases at J, with 12 bases between. The DNA for the CDR3 is TGTGCCAGTAGTCTACGACAGATTACTGAAGCTTTCTTT. Amino acid sequence: CASSLRQITEAFF.

The CDR3 nucleotides read TGTGCCAGCAGTCCACCCGGGGCTGGGGAGACCCAGTACTTC. Translated, it gives CASSPPGAGETQYF. The rearrangement uses TRBV6-6 and TRBJ2-5; D could derive from TRBD1 or TRBD2 (5 bases each). Germline CDR1 MNHNY, CDR2 SVGAGI (reference sequence). Trimming took off 5 bases at V and 5 bases at J, with 15 bases between the two ends. This CDR3 spans 14 amino acids.

V usage is TRBV20-1 and J usage is TRBJ1-5, with unresolved D. Germline values: CDR1 DFQATT, CDR2 SNEGSKA (reference sequence). V shed 3 bases and J shed 0 bases, with 6 bases lying between them. There are 13 residues in the CDR3. CDR3 DNA: TGCAGTGCTAGTCCAGATAGCAATCAGCCCCAGCATTTT. As protein: CSASPDSNQPQHF.

The chain links TRBV18 to TRBJ2-3; 7 bases map to TRBD2. Germline CDR1 is KGHSH and CDR2 is LQKENI. The junction had 10 bases not matched to a gene; V was cut back by 3 bases and J by 1 base. The CDR3 sequence is 17 residues long. The CDR3 loop reads CASSPTGGLAGTDTQYF. In DNA form, the CDR3 reads TGTGCCAGCTCACCGACGGGTGGGCTAGCGGGCACAGATACGCAGTATTTT.

The gene calls are TRBV3-1 (or the pseudogene TRBV3-2) and TRBJ1-1; D possibly corresponds to TRBD1 (6 bases). Trimming shortened V by 0 bases and J by 0 bases, and 8 bases separated the two germline ends. Per the germline V gene, CDR1 is LGHDT and CDR2 is YNNKEL (reference sequence). This CDR3 contains 15 residues. The chain's CDR3 is CASSQDQGMNTEAFF. The CDR3 DNA reads TGTGCCAGCAGCCAAGATCAGGGGATGAACACTGAAGCTTTCTTT.

The chain uses TRBV6-5 and TRBJ2-7, with TRBD2 matching 7 bases. J gave up 3 bases and V 10 bases, and 6 bases lay outside the gene matches. CDR1 is MNHEY, CDR2 SVGAGI, per germline. The CDR3 consists of 12 residues. CDR3 protein: CATGGDRYEQYF. Here the CDR3 DNA reads TGTGCCACGGGAGGAGACCGCTACGAGCAGTACTTC.

The genes are TRBV11-2 and TRBJ1-3; D is uncertain. Trimming took 6 bases from V and 0 from J, leaving 15 bases between them. The germline V gene has CDR1 SGHAT and CDR2 FQNNGV. CDR3 length: 16 residues. The CDR3: CASRNPRAVSGNTIYF. In DNA, the CDR3 is TGTGCCAGCAGAAACCCACGGGCAGTCTCTGGAAACACCATATATTTT.

The chain carries TRBV5-1 and TRBJ1-3, with a possible D match to TRBD1 (5 bases). The germline V gene encodes CDR1 SGHRS and CDR2 YFSETQ. V gave up 4 bases and J gave up 0 bases, with 14 bases separating them. The CDR3 loop spans 16 amino acids. The CDR3 DNA sequence: TGCGCCAGCAGCCCGGGACGGACGTTCTCTGGAAACACCATATATTTT. Translation gives CASSPGRTFSGNTIYF.

V and J are TRBV9 and TRBJ2-3; unclear D gene. The CDR3 is 14 amino acids. Germline CDR1 is SGDLS and CDR2 is YYNGEE. V gave up 4 bases and J gave up 0 bases, with 9 bases separating them. The CDR3 DNA sequence: TGTGCCAGCAGCCCCTCATGGAGCACAGATACGCAGTATTTT. Its protein product is CASSPSWSTDTQYF.

J is TRBJ2-7 and V is TRBV6-1, with D uncertain. Germline CDR1 MNHNS, CDR2 SASEGT. This CDR3 region has 12 residues. V gave up 2 bases and J gave up 2 bases, with 4 bases separating them. CDR3 residues: CASSENAYEQYF. CDR3 DNA: TGTGCCAGCAGTGAAAACGCCTACGAGCAGTACTTC.